What follows are 30 T cell receptor beta chains derived from one specimen sequenced in a study of patients and donors after allogeneic stem cell transplantation (dated by TCRdb to 2020 to 2021). The protocol used for the library was RT-PCR. Instrument used: NextSeq 550. The raw public data were reprocessed by TCRdb itself: fastp quality trimming at Q25, MiXCR clonotype calling, in-frame beta chains only. Every CDR3 protein is listed once, alongside the most common genes and DNA of its rows. This sample comprises more than 850,000 distinct CDR3 sequences, about 20% of them detected only once. The biggest ten clones account for roughly 6% of the sample. Sequenced material: blood, either unsorted or a sorted T cell fraction (not recorded which). The receptors originated from a human donor who was either an allogeneic HSCT recipient or a stem cell or donor lymphocyte infusion donor (not recorded which). It is not recorded whose cells these are; they may come from a transplant donor.

This clonotype has more than one count but fewer than ten. The chain links TRBV30 to TRBJ2-7; the match to TRBD2 covers 8 bases. The CDR3 runs to 15 residues. CDR1 is GTSNPN, CDR2 SVGIG, per germline (reference sequence). Trimming took 0 bases from V and 5 from J; bases not matched to a gene: 9. The CDR3 nucleotides are TGTGCCTGGAGTGTACTCGGGAGGGCCGGGGACGAGCAGTACTTC. Residues: CAWSVLGRAGDEQYF. Using reference TRBV30 and TRBJ2-7 for the parts outside the CDR3, the full variable domain is SQTIHQWPATLVQPVGSPLSLECTVEGTSNPNLYWYRQAAGRGLQLLFYSVGIGQISSEVPQNLSASRPQDRQFILSSKKLLLSDSGFYLCAWSVLGRAGDEQYFGPGTRLTVT.

The chain combines TRBV20-1 with TRBJ1-2, with D tentatively TRBD1 (6 bases). Between the trimmed V and J ends, which lost 1 base and 6 bases, there was a span of 9 bases. Germline-derived CDR1 and CDR2 are DFQATT and SNEGSKA (reference sequence). This CDR3 comprises 12 residues. The CDR3 DNA reads TGCAGTGCTAGAGGGGGGGCTGATGGCTACACCTTC. The encoded protein is CSARGGADGYTF.

This chain connects TRBV15 to TRBJ1-5; D is undetermined. CDR1 and CDR2 (germline): LNHNV, YYDKDF (reference sequence). This CDR3 is 14 amino acids long. The V and J ends lost 3 bases and 7 bases respectively, with 13 bases between them. The CDR3 sequence is CATSSGGSKQPQHF. The DNA of the CDR3 is TGTGCCACCAGCAGTGGAGGGTCGAAACAGCCCCAGCATTTT.

The table lists this clonotype with a few counts. The chain has TRBV7-9 and TRBJ2-7; D possibly corresponds to TRBD2 (5 bases). The germline V and J ends were trimmed by 5 bases and 7 bases, with 12 bases remaining between them. Germline-derived CDR1 and CDR2 are SEHNR and FQNEAQ (reference sequence). This CDR3 has 12 amino acids. The CDR3 loop reads CASSMGVREQYF. As DNA, the CDR3 is TGTGCCAGCAGCATGGGAGTTCGGGAGCAGTACTTC.

This clonotype was found a few times. V gene TRBV6-2 or TRBV6-3 combines with J gene TRBJ2-7, with D possibly being TRBD2 (7 bases). The CDR3 spans 14 residues. Germline-derived CDR1 and CDR2 are MNHEY and SVGEGT. V shed 5 bases and J shed 5 bases, with 16 bases lying between them. The CDR3 coding sequence is TGTGCCAGCAGTGACCGGAAGGGGGGGGACGAGCAGTACTTC. Translation: CASSDRKGGDEQYF.

The chain links TRBV19 to TRBJ1-6; no definite D call. With 5 bases removed from V and 6 bases from J, the gap between germline ends came to 14 bases. The CDR3 sequence is 15 residues long. In germline, CDR1 is LNHDA, CDR2 SQIVND (reference sequence). For the CDR3, the DNA is TGTGCCAGTAGTCACAGAATTCGGGCTAATTCACCCCTCCACTTT. Its translation: CASSHRIRANSPLHF.

This sequence joins TRBV12-3 or TRBV12-4 and TRBJ2-1, with 10 bases fitting TRBD2. The trim removed 5 bases at V and 4 bases at J, leaving 8 bases unmatched. The CDR3 spans 16 residues. CDR3 sequence reads: CASSVRGAGGYNEQFF. The CDR3 region has the DNA TGTGCCAGCAGTGTACGGGGAGCGGGAGGGTACAATGAGCAGTTCTTC.

The V and J genes are TRBV7-6 and TRBJ2-1; D is uncertain. This CDR3 contains 18 residues. V was clipped by 0 bases and J by 4 bases, with 19 bases between them. Germline V gives CDR1 SGHVS, CDR2 FNYEAQ. This chain's CDR3 is CASSLALPGPVIYNEQFF. The CDR3 region has the DNA TGTGCCAGCAGCTTAGCGCTCCCGGGCCCGGTAATATACAATGAGCAGTTCTTC.

The chain employs TRBV7-2 and TRBJ2-1, with 12 bases aligning to TRBD1. The CDR3 runs to 16 residues. Trimming at V came to 5 bases and at J to 3 bases, leaving 5 bases not matched to a gene. The germline gives CDR1 SGHTA, CDR2 FQGNSA. CDR3 in amino acids: CASSPGDRGLYNEQFF. CDR3 coding DNA: TGTGCCAGCAGCCCAGGGGACAGGGGGCTCTACAATGAGCAGTTCTTC.

The chain employs TRBV20-1 and TRBJ1-2; TRBD1 agrees at 9 bases. This CDR3 has 13 amino acids. Germline CDR1 reads DFQATT; CDR2 reads SNEGSKA (reference sequence). Trimming cost V 0 bases and J 5 bases; bases outside gene matches: 1. CDR3 residues: CSARDGTGYGYTF. The CDR3 nucleotides are TGCAGTGCTAGAGATGGGACAGGGTATGGCTACACCTTC.

The chain uses TRBV7-7 and TRBJ2-5, with D perhaps TRBD2 (7 bases). The V gene lost 1 base and the J gene lost 2 bases, with 14 bases spanning the gap. From germline, CDR1 is SSHAT and CDR2 FNYEAQ (reference sequence). The CDR3 covers 16 residues. The CDR3 reads CASSLGGGGVQETQYF. Written as DNA, the CDR3 is TGTGCCAGCAGCTTAGGGGGGGGCGGCGTACAAGAGACCCAGTACTTC.

This rearrangement joins TRBV2 to TRBJ2-5; D is undetermined. The CDR3 extends over 14 amino acids. Trimming shortened V by 6 bases and J by 7 bases, and 18 bases separated the two germline ends. Per the germline V gene, CDR1 is SNHLY and CDR2 is FYNNEI. The CDR3 bases are TGTGCCAGCAGCGAAAGTATGGATGGTGGGACCCAGTACTTC. Its translation is CASSESMDGGTQYF.

V is TRBV10-3 and J is TRBJ2-1; D is undetermined. CDR3 length: 13 amino acids. The germline gives CDR1 ENHRY, CDR2 SYGVKD. Between the trimmed V and J ends, which lost 2 bases and 9 bases, there was a span of 11 bases. CDR3 residues: CAISETPIGEQFF. The CDR3 DNA sequence: TGTGCCATCAGTGAGACCCCGATAGGTGAGCAGTTCTTC.

This clonotype was detected ten times or more. CDR3 coding DNA: TGTGCCATCAGTGACAGTAGTATCAATGAGCAGTTCTTC. It specifies CAISDSSINEQFF. V usage is TRBV10-3 and J usage is TRBJ2-1, with D unclear. The CDR3 runs to 13 residues. Trimming removed 3 bases at V and 6 bases at J, with 9 bases between. The germline CDR1 and CDR2 sequences are ENHRY and SYGVKD.

The chain joins TRBV7-9 to TRBJ1-5, with 9 bases matching TRBD1. From germline, CDR1 is SEHNR and CDR2 FQNEAQ (reference sequence). The CDR3 length is 15 residues. J was trimmed by 2 bases and V by 5 bases; bases with no gene match: 4. The CDR3 here is CASSARTGGNQPQHF. The CDR3 coding sequence is TGTGCCAGCAGCGCCCGGACAGGGGGCAATCAGCCCCAGCATTTT.

The chain uses TRBV5-1 and TRBJ2-5; D uncertain. V lost 4 bases to trimming and J lost 4 bases, with 20 bases between them. The germline V gene has CDR1 SGHRS and CDR2 YFSETQ. This CDR3 spans 16 amino acids. The CDR3, as DNA: TGCGCCAGCAGCCCCTCTCTCCGCCCGAAGCGAGAGACCCAGTACTTC. Its protein is CASSPSLRPKRETQYF. Using reference TRBV5-1 and TRBJ2-5 for the parts outside the CDR3, the full variable domain is KAGVTQTPRYLIKTRGQQVTLSCSPISGHRSVSWYQQTPGQGLQFLFEYFSETQRNKGNFPGRFSGRQFSNSRSEMNVSTLELGDSALYLCASSPSLRPKRETQYFGPGTRLLVL.

This clonotype was counted between two and nine times. CDR3 amino acids: CASSPSWTNIQYF. CDR3 DNA: TGTGCCAGCAGCCCCTCCTGGACAAACATTCAGTACTTC. The chain joins TRBV12-3 or TRBV12-4 to TRBJ2-4; D is uncertain. Trimming cost V 6 bases and J 6 bases, with 12 bases left between them. This CDR3 is built from 13 residues.

This chain connects TRBV7-9 to TRBJ1-1; tentative D call: TRBD1 (6 bases). Trimming took 3 bases from V and 1 from J, leaving 12 bases between them. Germline values: CDR1 SEHNR, CDR2 FQNEAQ (reference sequence). This CDR3 region has 15 residues. CDR3 region: CASSLPGEGNTEAFF. The DNA of the CDR3 is TGTGCCAGCAGCTTGCCAGGGGAAGGGAACACTGAAGCTTTCTTT.

V gene TRBV30 combines with J gene TRBJ1-5, with 8 bases aligning to TRBD1. The CDR3 extends over 14 amino acids. The germline V gene has CDR1 GTSNPN and CDR2 SVGIG (reference sequence). The ends lost 3 bases at V and 3 bases at J; junction bases unmatched: 4. The CDR3 bases are TGTGCCTGGAGGTCAGGGGGCCCCAATCAGCCCCAGCATTTT. Translation: CAWRSGGPNQPQHF. The complete variable domain, with remaining parts taken from reference TRBV30 and TRBJ1-5, reads SQTIHQWPATLVQPVGSPLSLECTVEGTSNPNLYWYRQAAGRGLQLLFYSVGIGQISSEVPQNLSASRPQDRQFILSSKKLLLSDSGFYLCAWRSGGPNQPQHFGDGTRLSIL.

This chain connects TRBV6-1 to TRBJ1-2, with D possibly matching TRBD1 (5 bases). Between the trimmed V and J ends, which lost 6 bases and 2 bases, there was a span of 10 bases. Per germline, CDR1 MNHNS and CDR2 SASEGT. This CDR3 comprises 13 residues. CDR3 DNA sequence: TGTGCCAGCAGAGACAGCAGGAACTATGGCTACACCTTC. It specifies CASRDSRNYGYTF.

This clonotype was seen only a few times. The chain recombines TRBV12-3 or TRBV12-4 with TRBJ1-3; TRBD1 aligns across 7 bases. The CDR3 length is 15 residues. V trimming: 7 bases; J trimming: 4 bases; junction bases outside the gene matches: 10. This chain's CDR3 is CASIQGGGSGNTIYF. For the CDR3, the DNA is TGTGCCAGCATCCAGGGGGGGGGCTCAGGAAACACCATATATTTT.

The chain combines TRBV18 with TRBJ1-6; 7 bases map to TRBD1. The V and J ends lost 0 bases and 9 bases, in that order; junction bases with no gene match: 5. The CDR3 runs to 15 residues. The germline CDR1 and CDR2 sequences are KGHSH and LQKENI. CDR3 residues: CASSPPGQLSSPLHF. DNA of the CDR3: TGTGCCAGCTCACCACCGGGACAGCTAAGTTCACCCCTCCACTTT.

V gene TRBV5-5 combines with J gene TRBJ1-2; 9 bases are shared with TRBD1. The trim removed 4 bases at V and 2 bases at J, leaving 6 bases unmatched. The CDR3 runs 15 residues. Germline loops: CDR1 SGHKS, CDR2 YYEKEE (reference sequence). CDR3 sequence: CASSDGDRVNYGYTF. CDR3 coding DNA: TGTGCCAGCAGCGATGGGGACAGGGTGAACTATGGCTACACCTTC.

The chain couples TRBV9 to TRBJ2-1; TRBD2 might be the D (6 bases). The V gene lost 0 bases and the J gene lost 4 bases, with 11 bases spanning the gap. Germline CDR1 is SGDLS and CDR2 is YYNGEE. CDR3 length equals 15 residues. The CDR3 sequence: CASSVVAESYNEQFF. The CDR3, as DNA: TGTGCCAGCAGCGTAGTAGCGGAATCTTACAATGAGCAGTTCTTC. Combining the CDR3 with reference TRBV9 and TRBJ2-1 gives the whole variable domain DSGVTQTPKHLITATGQRVTLRCSPRSGDLSVYWYQQSLDQGLQFLIQYYNGEERAKGNILERFSAQQFPDLHSELNLSSLELGDSALYFCASSVVAESYNEQFFGPGTRLTVL.

This clonotype was observed a few times. This chain uses TRBV29-1 with TRBJ2-7, with D possibly called TRBD1 or TRBD2 (5 bases each). V gave up 6 bases and J gave up 3 bases, with 12 bases separating them. There are 12 residues in the CDR3. Germline V gives CDR1 SQVTM, CDR2 ANQGSEA. The CDR3 DNA sequence: TGCAGCGTCGCTGGGGACGGCTACGAGCAGTACTTC. Amino acid sequence: CSVAGDGYEQYF.

The chain joins TRBV20-1 to TRBJ2-7, with no clear D. The CDR3 extends over 11 amino acids. Trimming cost V 0 bases and J 9 bases, with 9 bases left between them. CDR1 and CDR2 (germline): DFQATT, SNEGSKA (reference sequence). In nucleotides, the CDR3 is TGCAGTGCTAGAGATGTTAGAGGGCAGTACTTC. It specifies CSARDVRGQYF.

This clonotype has a handful of counts. The rearrangement links TRBV6-1 to TRBJ2-7; D uncertain. From germline, CDR1 is MNHNS and CDR2 SASEGT. Between the trimmed V and J ends, which lost 6 bases and 0 bases, there was a span of 9 bases. The length of the CDR3 is 13 residues. The CDR3 region is CASRTYNSYEQYF. In DNA form, the CDR3 reads TGTGCCAGCAGGACGTACAACTCCTACGAGCAGTACTTC.

CDR3 loop: CASSLAGRKGGTDTQYF. In DNA, the CDR3 is TGCGCCAGCAGCTTGGCCGGCCGGAAAGGAGGCACAGATACGCAGTATTTT. V usage is TRBV5-1 and J usage is TRBJ2-3; D is unresolved. Trimming took 0 bases from V and 1 from J, leaving 15 bases between them. The length of the CDR3 is 17 residues. CDR1 and CDR2 from the germline V gene are SGHRS and YFSETQ.

The gene calls are TRBV14 and TRBJ2-7; possibly TRBD1 for D (5 bases). Trimming pared 1 base from V and 6 bases from J, leaving 13 bases between. The CDR3 has 14 residues. Per germline, CDR1 SGHDN and CDR2 FVKESK. The CDR3 region is CASSQVRQQGEQYF. The CDR3 bases are TGTGCCAGCAGCCAAGTTCGCCAGCAGGGCGAGCAGTACTTC.

This clonotype was detected a few times. This rearrangement joins TRBV3-1 to TRBJ2-7; D may be TRBD2 (6 bases). Germline CDR1 LGHDT, CDR2 YNNKEL (reference sequence). V lost 0 bases and J lost 6, with 15 bases in between. The CDR3 runs to 15 residues. This CDR3 reads CASSQDVVSGGEQYF. The CDR3 DNA follows: TGTGCCAGCAGCCAAGATGTTGTTAGCGGCGGCGAGCAGTACTTC.